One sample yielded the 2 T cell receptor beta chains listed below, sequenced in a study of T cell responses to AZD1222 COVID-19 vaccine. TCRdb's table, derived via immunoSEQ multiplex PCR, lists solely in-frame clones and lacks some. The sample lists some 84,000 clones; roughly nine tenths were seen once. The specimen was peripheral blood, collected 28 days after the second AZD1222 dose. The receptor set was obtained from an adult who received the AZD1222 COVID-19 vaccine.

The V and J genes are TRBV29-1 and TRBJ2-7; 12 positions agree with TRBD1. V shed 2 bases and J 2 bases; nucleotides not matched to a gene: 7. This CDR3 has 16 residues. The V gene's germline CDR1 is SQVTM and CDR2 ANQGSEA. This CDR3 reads CSVELRDRGLAYEQYF. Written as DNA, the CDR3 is TGCAGCGTTGAACTCCGGGACAGGGGGCTTGCCTACGAGCAGTACTTC.

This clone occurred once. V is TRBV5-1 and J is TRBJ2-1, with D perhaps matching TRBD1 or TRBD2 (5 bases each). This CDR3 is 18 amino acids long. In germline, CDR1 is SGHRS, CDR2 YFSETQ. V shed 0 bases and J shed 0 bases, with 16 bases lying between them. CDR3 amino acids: CASSLGVQGPSSYNEQFF. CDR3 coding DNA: TGCGCCAGCAGCTTGGGGGTCCAGGGACCTAGCTCCTACAATGAGCAGTTCTTC.